One TCR beta chain is described in this entry. No antigen is known for it. TCRdb keeps only in-frame clones here, not all; method: immunoSEQ multiplex PCR. Among 40,000 to 60,000 clones listed, less than 85% were seen once. The study sampled blood at baseline, cycle 4 day 1, and cycle 7 day 1. This entry is derived from a study of OX40 agonist ivuxolimab in advanced cancers. Study in general: Patients were treated with ivuxolimab, an agonistic anti-OX40 (CD134) antibody. Study-wide findings and caveats: The authors did not determine the antigen specificity of the expanded peripheral T cells.

Per the germline V gene, CDR1 is WSHSY and CDR2 is SAAADI. The CDR3 has 11 amino acids. V was pared by 9 bases and J by 4 bases, with 3 bases of the junction left unmatched. V usage is TRBV10-2 and J usage is TRBJ2-7; 7 bases map to TRBD1. The TCR sequence derives from an adult with an advanced solid tumor such as melanoma, head and neck, liver or kidney cancer. This specimen was CD4+ or CD8+ T cells sorted from blood, taken in a trial of the OX40 agonist ivuxolimab. The CDR3 nucleotides are TGCGCCAGTAAACAGGGGTACGAGCAGTACTTC. This encodes CASKQGYEQYF.